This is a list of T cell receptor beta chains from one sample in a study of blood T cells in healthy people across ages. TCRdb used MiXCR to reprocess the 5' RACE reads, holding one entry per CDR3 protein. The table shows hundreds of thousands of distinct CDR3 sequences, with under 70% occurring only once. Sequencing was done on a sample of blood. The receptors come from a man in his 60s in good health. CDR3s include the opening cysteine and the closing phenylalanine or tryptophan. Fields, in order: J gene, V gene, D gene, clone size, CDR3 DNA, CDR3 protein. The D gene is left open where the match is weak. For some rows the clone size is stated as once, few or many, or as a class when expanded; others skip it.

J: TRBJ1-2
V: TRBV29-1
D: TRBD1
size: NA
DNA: TGCAGCGTACACAGGGGCCCCCTCTCGCAAGCTAACTATGGCTACACCTTC
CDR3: CSVHRGPLSQANYGYTF

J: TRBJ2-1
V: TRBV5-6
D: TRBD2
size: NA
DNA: TGTGCCAGCAGCTTCGCTAGCGGGCAGTTCTTC
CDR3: CASSFASGQFF

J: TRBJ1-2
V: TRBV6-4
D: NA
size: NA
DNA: TGTGCCAGACCCACATCGAACTATGGCTACACCTTC
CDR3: CARPTSNYGYTF

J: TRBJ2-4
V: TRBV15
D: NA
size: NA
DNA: TGTGCCACCAGCAGATTCCGGGACGGGGGCATTCAGTACTTC
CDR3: CATSRFRDGGIQYF

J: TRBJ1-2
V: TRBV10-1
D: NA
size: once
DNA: TGCGCCAGCAGTGAGTCTCGGCTGGGGACCTATGGCTACACCTTC
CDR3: CASSESRLGTYGYTF

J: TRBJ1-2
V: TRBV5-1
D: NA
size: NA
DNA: TGCGCCAGCAGCTTGCCTATGACGGGCTATGGCTACACCTTC
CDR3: CASSLPMTGYGYTF

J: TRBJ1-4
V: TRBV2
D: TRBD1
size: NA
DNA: TGTGCCAGCAGTGAAGAAGGGGGACAGAATGAAAAACTGTTTTTT
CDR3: CASSEEGGQNEKLFF

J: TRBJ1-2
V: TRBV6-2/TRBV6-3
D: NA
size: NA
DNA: TGTGCCAGCAGTTACCTGGGGAACGGCTACACCTTC
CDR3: CASSYLGNGYTF

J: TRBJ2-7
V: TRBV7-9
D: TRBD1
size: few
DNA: TGTGCCAGCAGCATTACAGGGGACGGAGAGCAGTACTTC
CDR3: CASSITGDGEQYF

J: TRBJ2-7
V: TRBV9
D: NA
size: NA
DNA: TGTGCCAGCAGCGTATACGACGGCGAGCAGTACTTC
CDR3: CASSVYDGEQYF

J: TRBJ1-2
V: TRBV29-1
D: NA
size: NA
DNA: TGCAGCGTTGAATCGGCCAGGGGTGGCTACACCTTC
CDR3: CSVESARGGYTF

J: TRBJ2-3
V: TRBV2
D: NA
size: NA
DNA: TGTGCCAGCAGCCGGGACTTTAGCACAGATACGCAGTATTTT
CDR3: CASSRDFSTDTQYF

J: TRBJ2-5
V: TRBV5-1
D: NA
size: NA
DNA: TGCGCCAGCAGCTTGGTCGTGGAGGCGACCCAGTACTTC
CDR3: CASSLVVEATQYF

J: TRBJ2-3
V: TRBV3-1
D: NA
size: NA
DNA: TGTGCCAGCAGCCAAGCAGGGTTCCCCACAGATACGCAGTATTTT
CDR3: CASSQAGFPTDTQYF

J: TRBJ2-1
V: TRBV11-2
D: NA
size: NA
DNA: TGTGCCAGCAGCTTAGTTTTAACAGGGCGGCAGTTCTTC
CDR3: CASSLVLTGRQFF

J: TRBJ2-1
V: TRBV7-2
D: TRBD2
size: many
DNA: TGTGCCAGCAGCGCCTCACTAGCGGGGGGGCGGTATGAGCAGTTCTTC
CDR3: CASSASLAGGRYEQFF

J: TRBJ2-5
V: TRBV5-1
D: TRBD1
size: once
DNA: TGCGCCAGCAGCATCCGGGACAGTCACCAAGAGACCCAGTACTTC
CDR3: CASSIRDSHQETQYF

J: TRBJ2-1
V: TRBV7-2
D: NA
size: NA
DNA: TGTGCCAGCAGCGACTCTTGGTCTACCTCCTACAATGAGCAGTTCTTC
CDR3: CASSDSWSTSYNEQFF

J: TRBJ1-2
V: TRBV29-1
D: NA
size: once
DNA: TGCAGCGTTGGAAGGGTAGCTAACTATGGCTACACCTTC
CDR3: CSVGRVANYGYTF

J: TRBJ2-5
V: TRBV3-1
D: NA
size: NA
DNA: TGTGCCAGCAGCCAAGACAGTCGGGGGAGGGAGACCCAGTACTTC
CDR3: CASSQDSRGRETQYF

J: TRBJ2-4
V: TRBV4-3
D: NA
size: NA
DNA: TGCGCCAGCAGCCAAGAATCGAGGGCTCGCGCTCAGTACTTC
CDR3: CASSQESRARAQYF

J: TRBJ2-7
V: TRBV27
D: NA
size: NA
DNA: TGTGCCAGCAGTTCTATGCCAGGACACCTCCCCTTGGAGCAGTACTTC
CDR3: CASSSMPGHLPLEQYF

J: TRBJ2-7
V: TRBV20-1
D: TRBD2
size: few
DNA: TGCAGTGCTATTACTAGCGGGGGCTCCTACGAGCAGTACTTC
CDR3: CSAITSGGSYEQYF

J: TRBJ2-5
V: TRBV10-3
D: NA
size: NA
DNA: TGTGCCATCAGTAACAGGGTAGAGACCCAGTACTTC
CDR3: CAISNRVETQYF

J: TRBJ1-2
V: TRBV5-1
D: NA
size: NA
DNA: TGCGCCAGCAGCTTGGACCCTCCCAACGATGGCTACACCTTC
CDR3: CASSLDPPNDGYTF

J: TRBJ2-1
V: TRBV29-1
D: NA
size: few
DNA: TGCAGCGTTGAAGGGGGACGACAGGACCCCTACAATGAGCAGTTCTTC
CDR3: CSVEGGRQDPYNEQFF

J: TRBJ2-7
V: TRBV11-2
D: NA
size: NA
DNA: TGTGCCAGCAGCACCCTAGTAGGCGAGCAGTACTTC
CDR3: CASSTLVGEQYF

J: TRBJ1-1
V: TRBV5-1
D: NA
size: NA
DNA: TGCGCCAGCAGCTCCTCACAGGGAAGCACTGAAGCTTTCTTT
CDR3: CASSSSQGSTEAFF

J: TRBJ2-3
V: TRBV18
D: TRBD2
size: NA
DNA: TGTGCCAGCTCGTCGACTAGCGGGGTTGATACGCAGTATTTT
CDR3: CASSSTSGVDTQYF

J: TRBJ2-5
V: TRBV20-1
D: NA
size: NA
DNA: TGCAGTGCACCAGCAGGGGTTGAAGAGACCCAGTACTTC
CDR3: CSAPAGVEETQYF

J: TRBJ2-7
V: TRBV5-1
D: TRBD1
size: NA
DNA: TGCGCCAGCAGCTTGGAACCGGGACAGGGAACCTACGAGCAGTACTTC
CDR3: CASSLEPGQGTYEQYF

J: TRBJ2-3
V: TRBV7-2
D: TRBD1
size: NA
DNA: TGTGCCAGCAGCCGACAGGGGCTCACCGGAGATACGCAGTATTTT
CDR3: CASSRQGLTGDTQYF

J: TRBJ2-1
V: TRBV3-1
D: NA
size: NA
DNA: TGTGCCAGCAGCGGGGTGGGCAATGAGCAGTTCTTC
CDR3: CASSGVGNEQFF

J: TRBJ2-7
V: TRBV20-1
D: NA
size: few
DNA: TGCAGTGCTAGTGGCCAGGGTCCCTACGAGCAGTACTTC
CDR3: CSASGQGPYEQYF

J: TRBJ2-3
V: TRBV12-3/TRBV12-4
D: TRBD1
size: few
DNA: TGTGCCAGCACGAACAGGGGGCTAGATACGCAGTATTTT
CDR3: CASTNRGLDTQYF

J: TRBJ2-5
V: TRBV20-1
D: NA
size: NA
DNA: TGCAGTGCTAGAGATTGGGACCTAAAGGGGCAAGAGACCCAGTACTTC
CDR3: CSARDWDLKGQETQYF

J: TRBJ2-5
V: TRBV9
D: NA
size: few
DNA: TGTGCCAGCACAGGGTCCGCAGCGGACACCCAGTACTTC
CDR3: CASTGSAADTQYF

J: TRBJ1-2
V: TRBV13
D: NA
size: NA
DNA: TGTGCCAGCAGCCCGCGACCGGAAGCTAACTATGGCTACACCTTC
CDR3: CASSPRPEANYGYTF

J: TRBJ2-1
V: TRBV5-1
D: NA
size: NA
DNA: TGCGCCAGCAGCTTGGGGAGGGGGGTTGGCTACAATGAGCAGTTCTTC
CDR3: CASSLGRGVGYNEQFF

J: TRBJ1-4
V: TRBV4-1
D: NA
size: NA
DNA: TGCGCCAGCAGCCGCCGGCGGGAAGAAAAACTGTTTTTT
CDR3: CASSRRREEKLFF

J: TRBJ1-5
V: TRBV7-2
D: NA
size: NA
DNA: TGTGCCAGCAGCCCCCAAATGGGAGGGAATCAGCCCCAGCATTTT
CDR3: CASSPQMGGNQPQHF

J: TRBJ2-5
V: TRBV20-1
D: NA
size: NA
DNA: TGCAGTGCTAACCCCGACAGCGGTGGGGAGACCCAGTACTTC
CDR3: CSANPDSGGETQYF